The rows below give T cell receptor beta chains drawn from one sample of a study of cytomegalovirus exposure and HLA in healthy donors. Data came from immunoSEQ multiplex PCR; TCRdb stores just in-frame clones and leaves some out. Here the sample spans about 140,000 clones, approximately 77% being singletons. Sample: PBMCs. Receptors were obtained from a woman in her thirties or forties in good health and CMV-seronegative. Both conserved end residues are part of each CDR3. The order of the fields is V gene, clone size, J gene, D gene, CDR3 DNA, CDR3 protein. A D gene is named only where the DNA matches it firmly. Some rows have no size entry. The others give once, few or many, or a class for an expanded clone.

TRBV5-4,-,TRBJ1-6,-,TGTGCCAGCAGCACCTCGAGAACGGAGAATTCACCCCTCCACTTT,CASSTSRTENSPLHF
TRBV19,-,TRBJ1-1,-,TGTGCCAGTAGTATCTTAGCGGGGCCATCGAACACTGAAGCTTTCTTT,CASSILAGPSNTEAFF
TRBV5-1,-,TRBJ2-3,TRBD1,TGCGCCAGCAGCCGGGACAGGGGATACACAGATACGCAGTATTTT,CASSRDRGYTDTQYF
TRBV21-1,-,TRBJ1-1,-,TGTGCCAGCAGCAACAGGGGGGAAGGACCCTCCAAGGTAGCTTTCTTT,CASSNRGEGPSKVAFF
TRBV19,few,TRBJ2-7,TRBD2,TGTGCCAGTAGTACGGGACTAGCGGGGGGAAGTTACGAGCAGTACTTC,CASSTGLAGGSYEQYF
TRBV29-1,-,TRBJ1-1,-,TGCAGCGTTGTGAGCGGGACATGGGCTGAAGCTTTCTTT,CSVVSGTWAEAFF
TRBV5-1,few,TRBJ1-6,TRBD1,TGCGCCAGCAGCACTACCGGGACAGGGAATTCACCCCTCCACTTT,CASSTTGTGNSPLHF
TRBV6-6,-,TRBJ1-1,-,TGTGCCAGCAGACCCCCCAGGGGATTCTACACTGAAGCTTTCTTT,CASRPPRGFYTEAFF
TRBV29-1,-,TRBJ1-1,-,TGCAGCGGCGGCTTTGACACTGAAGCTTTCTTT,CSGGFDTEAFF
TRBV5-1,-,TRBJ1-2,-,TGCGCCAGCAGCTTGGTCGGGTTCACTAACTATGGCTACACCTTC,CASSLVGFTNYGYTF
TRBV4-2,-,TRBJ1-2,-,TGTGCCAGCAGCCAAGGGGCTTATGAAGCTAACTATGGCTACACCTTC,CASSQGAYEANYGYTF
TRBV19,-,TRBJ1-3,TRBD1,TGTGCCAGTAGTGGGACAGTCTCTGGAAACACCATATATTTT,CASSGTVSGNTIYF
TRBV5-4,-,TRBJ1-6,TRBD1,TGTGCCAGCAGCTCCGCGGTGGGGACAGGGAGCTCACCCCTCCACTTT,CASSSAVGTGSSPLHF
TRBV4-3,-,TRBJ2-1,-,TGCGCCAGCAGCCAAGAGGCTGTCTCCTACAATGAGCAGTTCTTC,CASSQEAVSYNEQFF
TRBV30,-,TRBJ1-3,TRBD1,TGTGCCTGGAGTGCGTATGTGGGACAGGGGACCTCTTACTCTGGAAACACCATATATTTT,CAWSAYVGQGTSYSGNTIYF
TRBV19,once,TRBJ2-2,-,TGTGCCAGTAGTATAGGTGGGACTGCTAACACCGGGGAGCTGTTTTTT,CASSIGGTANTGELFF
TRBV27,-,TRBJ1-2,TRBD1,TGTGCCAGCAGCAAAGGACAGGGCACTTCTAACTATGGCTACACCTTC,CASSKGQGTSNYGYTF
TRBV20-1,-,TRBJ2-7,-,TGCAGTGCCGCGGGGGCCCACGAGCAGTACTTC,CSAAGAHEQYF
TRBV6-6,once,TRBJ2-5,TRBD2,TGTGCCAGCAGTTACACTGGCGGGGGGGCAGGGGAGACCCAGTACTTC,CASSYTGGGAGETQYF
TRBV9,-,TRBJ2-2,-,TGTGCCAGCAGCGTAGATGGCCAGAACACCGGGGAGCTGTTTTTT,CASSVDGQNTGELFF
TRBV27,-,TRBJ1-2,-,TGTGCCAGCAGTTCCCCCAGGGGAGAGACGCGGGGCTACACCTTC,CASSSPRGETRGYTF
TRBV10-1,-,TRBJ2-3,TRBD2,TGCGCCAGCAGTGATCCGGGGGGGCGAGAAGATACGCAGTATTTT,CASSDPGGREDTQYF
TRBV7-3,once,TRBJ1-1,TRBD1,TGTGCCAGCAGCTTAAGTGGGACAGGGAGCACTGAAGCTTTCTTT,CASSLSGTGSTEAFF
TRBV9,-,TRBJ1-6,-,TGTGCCAGCAGCGTCGAGGGTGACTCCTATAATTCACCCCTCCACTTT,CASSVEGDSYNSPLHF